This T cell receptor (beta chain) is drawn from a study of cytomegalovirus exposure and HLA in healthy donors. Whole-study findings and limits: Later analysis showed most CMV-associated TCR beta chains appearing HLA-restricted. Several of the most significant clusters appeared, in a later analysis, to be linked to common viral pathogens. Among donors in an Asian-associated ancestry cluster, a later analysis reportedly found fewer N-insertions than the approximately 700-donor mean.

V lost 3 bases and J 4 bases, leaving 9 bases between the germline ends. The CDR3 spans 13 residues. CDR1 SNHLY and CDR2 FYNNEI come from the germline V gene. About this clone: What it binds is unknown.

Primers for the PCR totalled 60 Vbeta and 13 Jbeta. Produced via immunoSEQ multiplex PCR; TCRdb's table is partial and in-frame only. The sample has 100,000 to 150,000 clones; approximately 80% are singletons. This sequence originates from a man aged 40-55 years in good health and CMV-seronegative. The chain uses TRBV2 and TRBJ1-1; D possibly corresponds to TRBD1 (6 bases). Sequencing was done on a sample of PBMCs. CDR3 nucleotide sequence: TGTGCCAGCAGTGACAGGGGACGCACTGAAGCTTTCTTT. Protein sequence: CASSDRGRTEAFF.